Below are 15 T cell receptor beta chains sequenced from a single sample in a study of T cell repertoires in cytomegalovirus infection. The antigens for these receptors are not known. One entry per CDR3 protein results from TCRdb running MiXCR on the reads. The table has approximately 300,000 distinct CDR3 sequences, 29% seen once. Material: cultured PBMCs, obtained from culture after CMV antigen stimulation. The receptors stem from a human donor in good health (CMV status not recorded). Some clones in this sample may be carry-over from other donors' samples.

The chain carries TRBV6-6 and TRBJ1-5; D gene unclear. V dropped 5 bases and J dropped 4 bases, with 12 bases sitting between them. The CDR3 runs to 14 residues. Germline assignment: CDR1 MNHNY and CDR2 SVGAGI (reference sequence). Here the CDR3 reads CASSQPAENQPQHF. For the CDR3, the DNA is TGTGCCAGCAGTCAACCCGCGGAAAATCAGCCCCAGCATTTT.

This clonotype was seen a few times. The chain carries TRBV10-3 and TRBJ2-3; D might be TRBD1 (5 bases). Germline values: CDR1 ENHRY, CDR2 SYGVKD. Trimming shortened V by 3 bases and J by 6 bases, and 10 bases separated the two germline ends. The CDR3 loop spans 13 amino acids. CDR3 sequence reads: CAISEQESDTQYF. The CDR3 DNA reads TGTGCCATCAGTGAACAGGAAAGCGATACGCAGTATTTT.

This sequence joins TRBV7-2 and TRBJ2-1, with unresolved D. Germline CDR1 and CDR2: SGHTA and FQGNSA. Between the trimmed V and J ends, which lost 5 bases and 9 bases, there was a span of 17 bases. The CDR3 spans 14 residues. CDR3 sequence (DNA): TGTGCCAGCAGCGACGGACCTACAAATGTTGAGCAGTTCTTC. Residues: CASSDGPTNVEQFF.

The CDR3 nucleotides read TGTGCCAGCAGTCCCAGTAGGACAGGGGGCCAAAACTACGAGCAGTACTTC. It encodes CASSPSRTGGQNYEQYF. The V and J genes are TRBV6-6 and TRBJ2-7; 11 positions agree with TRBD1. Per the germline V gene, CDR1 is MNHNY and CDR2 is SVGAGI (reference sequence). With 5 bases clipped from V and 3 bases from J, the junction kept 12 bases outside the gene matches. The CDR3 contains 17 residues.

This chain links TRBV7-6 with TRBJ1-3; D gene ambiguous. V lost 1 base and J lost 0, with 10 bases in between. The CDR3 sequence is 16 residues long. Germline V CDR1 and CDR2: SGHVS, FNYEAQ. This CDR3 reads CASSLGVSSSGNTIYF. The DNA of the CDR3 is TGTGCCAGCAGCTTAGGTGTCAGTTCCTCTGGAAACACCATATATTTT.

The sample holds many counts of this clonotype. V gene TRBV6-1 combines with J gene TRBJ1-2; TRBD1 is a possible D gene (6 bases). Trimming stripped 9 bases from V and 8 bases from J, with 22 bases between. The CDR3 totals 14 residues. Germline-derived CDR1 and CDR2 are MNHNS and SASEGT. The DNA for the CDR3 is TGTGCCAGTTCTCGGACAGCTGCTCTAGAGGGCTACACCTTC. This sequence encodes CASSRTAALEGYTF.

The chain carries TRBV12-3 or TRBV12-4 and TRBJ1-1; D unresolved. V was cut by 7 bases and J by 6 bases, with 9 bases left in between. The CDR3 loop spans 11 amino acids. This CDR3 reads CASNNVAEAFF. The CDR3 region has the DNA TGTGCCAGCAACAATGTCGCTGAAGCTTTCTTT.

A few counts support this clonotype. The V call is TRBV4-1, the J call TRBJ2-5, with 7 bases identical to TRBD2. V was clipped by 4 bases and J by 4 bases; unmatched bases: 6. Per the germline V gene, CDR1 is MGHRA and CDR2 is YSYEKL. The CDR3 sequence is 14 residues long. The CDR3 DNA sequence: TGCGCCAGCAGCCCAGCGGGGCTAAGAGAGACCCAGTACTTC. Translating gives CASSPAGLRETQYF.

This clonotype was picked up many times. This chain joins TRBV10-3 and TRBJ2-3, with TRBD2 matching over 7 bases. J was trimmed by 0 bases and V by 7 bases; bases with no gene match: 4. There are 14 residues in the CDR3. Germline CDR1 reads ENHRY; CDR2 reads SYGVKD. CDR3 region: CAIKREGSTDTQYF. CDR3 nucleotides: TGTGCCATCAAGAGGGAGGGTAGCACAGATACGCAGTATTTT.

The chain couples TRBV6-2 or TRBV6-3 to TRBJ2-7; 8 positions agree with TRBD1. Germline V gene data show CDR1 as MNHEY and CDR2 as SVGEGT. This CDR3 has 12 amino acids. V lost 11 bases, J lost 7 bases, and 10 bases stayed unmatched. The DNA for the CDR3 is TGTGCCGGCCGGACAGGGACGAGGGAGCAGTACTTC. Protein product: CAGRTGTREQYF.

CDR3 sequence (DNA): TGTGCCAGCAGCTTAGCGGGACTAGCGGGACCGCTGAGCTACGAGCAGTACTTC. Protein sequence: CASSLAGLAGPLSYEQYF. The V call is TRBV7-2, the J call TRBJ2-7; 13 nucleotides agree with TRBD2. CDR3 length equals 18 residues. Germline V gene data show CDR1 as SGHTA and CDR2 as FQGNSA. J was trimmed by 3 bases and V by 0 bases; bases with no gene match: 8. The full variable domain, in which reference TRBV7-2 and TRBJ2-7 provide the parts outside the CDR3, is GAGVSQSPSNKVTEKGKDVELRCDPISGHTALYWYRQSLGQGLEFLIYFQGNSAPDKSGLPSDRFSAERTGGSVSTLTIQRTQQEDSAVYLCASSLAGLAGPLSYEQYFGPGTRLTVT.

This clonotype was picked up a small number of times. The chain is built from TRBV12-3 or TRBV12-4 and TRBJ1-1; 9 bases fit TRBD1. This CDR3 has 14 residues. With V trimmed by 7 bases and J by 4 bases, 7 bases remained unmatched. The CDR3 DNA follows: TGTGCCAGCACCTCGACAGGGGGAGTCACTGAAGCTTTCTTT. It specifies CASTSTGGVTEAFF.

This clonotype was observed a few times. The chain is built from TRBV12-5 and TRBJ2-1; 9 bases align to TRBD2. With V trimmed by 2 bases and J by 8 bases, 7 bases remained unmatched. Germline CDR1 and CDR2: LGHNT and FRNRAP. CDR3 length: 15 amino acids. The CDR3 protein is CASGLMSSGEDEQFF. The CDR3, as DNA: TGTGCTAGTGGTTTGATGTCTAGCGGGGAGGATGAGCAGTTCTTC.

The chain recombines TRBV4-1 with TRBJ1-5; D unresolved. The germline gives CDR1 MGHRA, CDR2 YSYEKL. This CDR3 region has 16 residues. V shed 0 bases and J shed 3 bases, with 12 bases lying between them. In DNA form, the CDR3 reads TGCGCCAGCAGCCAAGATGGGAGGCCAGTCAATCAGCCCCAGCATTTT. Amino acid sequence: CASSQDGRPVNQPQHF.

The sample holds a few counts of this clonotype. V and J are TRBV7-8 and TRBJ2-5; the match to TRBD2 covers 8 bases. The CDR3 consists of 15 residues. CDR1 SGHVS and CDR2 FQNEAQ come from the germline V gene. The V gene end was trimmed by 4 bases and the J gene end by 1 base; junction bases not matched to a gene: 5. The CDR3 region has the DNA TGTGCCAGCAGCTCCCCCCGGGGGGGCCAAGAGACCCAGTACTTC. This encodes CASSSPRGGQETQYF.